This is a list of T cell receptor beta chains from one sample in a study of blood T cell repertoires in COVID-19. Sequenced by immunoSEQ multiplex PCR; TCRdb stores in-frame clones only, minus some. The sample includes over 70,000 clones, approximately 89% of them seen just once. The sequenced sample consisted of peripheral blood. The receptor source for this set is a human donor with active COVID-19. The donor label of this sample is uncertain. Each CDR3 is given with its conserved first and last residue. The D gene is left open where the match is weak. The size field is filled for only some rows; it gives once, few, many or a size class.

size	length	D	V	J	CDR3	DNA
.	15	.	TRBV9	TRBJ1-2	CASSGEQGGSYGYTF	TGTGCCAGCAGCGGCGAACAGGGCGGAAGCTATGGCTACACCTTC
.	12	.	TRBV19	TRBJ2-7	CASSTGPYEQYF	TGTGCCAGTAGTACAGGCCCCTACGAGCAGTACTTC
.	14	.	TRBV6-5	TRBJ1-1	CASSSYTGNTEAFF	TGTGCCAGCAGTTCCTACACAGGGAACACTGAAGCTTTCTTT
.	15	.	TRBV2	TRBJ1-6	CASSEAGGGNSPLHF	TGTGCCAGCAGTGAAGCCGGTGGCGGGAATTCACCCCTCCACTTT
.	14	.	TRBV7-2	TRBJ2-3	CASSGWESTDTQYF	TGTGCCAGCAGCGGGTGGGAGAGCACAGATACGCAGTATTTT
.	15	.	TRBV2	TRBJ1-1	CASNGGVTGNTEAFF	TGTGCCAGCAACGGGGGTGTAACGGGGAACACTGAAGCTTTCTTT
.	17	TRBD2	TRBV3-1/TRBV3-2	TRBJ2-3	CASSQVASGGAGDTQYF	TGTGCCAGCAGCCAAGTGGCTAGCGGGGGGGCCGGGGATACGCAGTATTTT
.	14	.	TRBV5-1	TRBJ2-7	CASTEGSSPYEQYF	TGCGCCAGCACCGAGGGCTCATCCCCCTACGAGCAGTACTTC
.	14	.	TRBV7-3	TRBJ1-1	CASSLARSGTEAFF	TGTGCCAGCAGCTTAGCCAGAAGCGGCACTGAAGCTTTCTTT
.	16	TRBD2	TRBV14	TRBJ2-1	CASSRRAGGNYNEQFF	TGTGCCAGCAGCCGACGAGCGGGGGGGAACTACAATGAGCAGTTCTTC
.	17	TRBD2	TRBV4-2	TRBJ2-5	CASSQDPSGGVVETQYF	TGTGCCAGCAGCCAAGATCCTAGCGGGGGGGTAGTAGAGACCCAGTACTTC
.	15	.	TRBV7-9	TRBJ1-6	CASSSTASYNSPLHF	TGTGCCAGCAGCTCCACTGCCTCCTATAATTCACCCCTCCACTTT
.	16	.	TRBV6-4	TRBJ2-3	CASSDSGGRGTDTQYF	TGTGCCAGCAGTGACTCGGGCGGGCGGGGCACAGATACGCAGTATTTT
.	15	TRBD1	TRBV7-9	TRBJ2-7	CASRDPGQGTYEQYF	TGTGCCAGCAGGGATCCGGGACAGGGAACCTACGAGCAGTACTTC
.	15	.	TRBV23-1	TRBJ2-7	CASGSTGKHSYEQYF	TGCGCCAGCGGATCTACAGGGAAACACTCCTACGAGCAGTACTTC
.	16	.	TRBV3-1/TRBV3-2	TRBJ1-1	CASSQDYTFQARGAFF	TGTGCCAGCAGCCAAGATTATACCTTCCAGGCTCGGGGGGCTTTCTTT
.	14	.	TRBV29-1	TRBJ2-2	CSVEGTPGTGELFF	TGCAGCGTTGAAGGGACCCCGGGGACCGGGGAGCTGTTTTTT
.	14	.	TRBV27	TRBJ1-1	CASSIVGLDTEAFF	TGTGCCAGCAGCATCGTGGGCTTGGACACTGAAGCTTTCTTT
.	14	.	TRBV6-2/TRBV6-3	TRBJ2-5	CASSLLAVKETQYF	TGTGCCAGCAGCCTCCTAGCTGTCAAAGAGACCCAGTACTTC
once	15	.	TRBV28	TRBJ1-4	CASSPRGRGREKLFF	TGTGCCAGCAGTCCCCGGGGCAGGGGTAGGGAAAAACTGTTTTTT
.	14	TRBD2	TRBV7-2	TRBJ2-1	CASSFSGGKDEQFF	TGTGCCAGCAGCTTTAGCGGGGGGAAGGATGAGCAGTTCTTC
.	14	.	TRBV12-5	TRBJ1-3	CASGLSGTRNTIYF	TGTGCTAGTGGTTTATCGGGTACGAGAAACACCATATATTTT
once	15	TRBD2	TRBV7-2	TRBJ2-1	CASSRSGGNSNEQFF	TGTGCCAGCAGCCGTAGCGGGGGAAACTCCAATGAGCAGTTCTTC
.	15	TRBD1	TRBV11-3	TRBJ2-1	CASSQRDRGLNEQFF	TGTGCCAGCAGCCAACGGGACAGGGGTTTGAATGAGCAGTTCTTC
.	14	.	TRBV7-2	TRBJ2-5	CASSLVAVQETQYF	TGTGCCAGCAGCTTAGTCGCAGTCCAAGAGACCCAGTACTTC
.	14	.	TRBV7-8	TRBJ2-7	CASSLETVSYEQYF	TGTGCCAGCAGCTTAGAGACAGTCTCCTACGAGCAGTACTTC
.	16	.	TRBV18	TRBJ1-1	CASSQSSRQVNTEAFF	TGTGCCAGCTCACAGTCCTCGAGACAGGTGAACACTGAAGCTTTCTTT
.	15	.	TRBV5-1	TRBJ2-5	CASSLYRERGETQYF	TGCGCCAGCAGCTTGTATAGGGAAAGGGGAGAGACCCAGTACTTC
.	13	.	TRBV5-8	TRBJ1-1	CASMQPADTEAFF	TGTGCCAGCATGCAGCCGGCGGACACTGAAGCTTTCTTT
.	15	TRBD2	TRBV9	TRBJ2-3	CASSPRLAGLDTQYF	TGTGCCAGCAGCCCTAGACTAGCGGGATTAGATACGCAGTATTTT
.	16	TRBD1	TRBV28	TRBJ1-5	CASRNRGQGGNQPQHF	TGTGCCAGCAGGAACCGGGGACAGGGGGGCAATCAGCCCCAGCATTTT
.	15	TRBD1	TRBV6-5	TRBJ1-1	CASSYSSGGDPEAFF	TGTGCCAGCAGTTACTCGTCAGGGGGCGATCCTGAAGCTTTCTTT
.	14	TRBD1	TRBV6-1	TRBJ1-2	CASSDTGQYYGYTF	TGTGCCAGCAGTGACACGGGACAGTACTATGGCTACACCTTC
.	15	.	TRBV6-2/TRBV6-3	TRBJ1-4	CASSSWRAGNEKLFF	TGTGCCAGCAGTTCCTGGAGGGCGGGTAATGAAAAACTGTTTTTT
.	16	TRBD1	TRBV6-2/TRBV6-3	TRBJ1-2	CASSYTRDRGAYGYTF	TGTGCCAGCAGTTACACCCGGGACAGGGGTGCCTATGGCTACACCTTC
.	14	.	TRBV19	TRBJ2-2	CASSIQGDTGELFF	TGTGCCAGTAGTATCCAAGGGGACACCGGGGAGCTGTTTTTT
.	13	.	TRBV5-5	TRBJ1-5	CASSLASVQPQHF	TGTGCCAGCAGCTTGGCGAGCGTACAGCCCCAGCATTTT